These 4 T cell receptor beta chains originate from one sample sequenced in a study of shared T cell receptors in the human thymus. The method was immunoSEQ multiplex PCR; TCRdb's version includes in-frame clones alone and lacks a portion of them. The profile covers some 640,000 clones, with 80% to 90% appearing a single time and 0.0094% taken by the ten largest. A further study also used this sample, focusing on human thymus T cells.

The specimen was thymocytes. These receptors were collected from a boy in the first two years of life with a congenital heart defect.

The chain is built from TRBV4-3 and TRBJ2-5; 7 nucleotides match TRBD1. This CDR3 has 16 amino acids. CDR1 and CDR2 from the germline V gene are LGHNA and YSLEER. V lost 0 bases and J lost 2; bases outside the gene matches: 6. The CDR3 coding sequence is TGCGCCAGCAGCCAAGAAGCCGGCAGGGGGCAAGAGACCCAGTACTTC. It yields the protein CASSQEAGRGQETQYF.

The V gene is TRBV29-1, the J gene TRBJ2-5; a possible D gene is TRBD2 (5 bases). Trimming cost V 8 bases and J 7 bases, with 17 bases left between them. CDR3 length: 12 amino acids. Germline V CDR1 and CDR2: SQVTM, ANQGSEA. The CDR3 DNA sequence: TGCAGCTCCTCGGACTTGCGAGGGACCCAGTACTTC. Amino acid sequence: CSSSDLRGTQYF.

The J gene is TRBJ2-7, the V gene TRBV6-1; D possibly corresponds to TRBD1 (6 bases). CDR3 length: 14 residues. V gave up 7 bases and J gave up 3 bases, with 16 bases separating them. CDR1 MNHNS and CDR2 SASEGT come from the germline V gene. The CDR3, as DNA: TGTGCCAGCAACCCCTGGGACACCCGCTACGAGCAGTACTTC. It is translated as CASNPWDTRYEQYF.

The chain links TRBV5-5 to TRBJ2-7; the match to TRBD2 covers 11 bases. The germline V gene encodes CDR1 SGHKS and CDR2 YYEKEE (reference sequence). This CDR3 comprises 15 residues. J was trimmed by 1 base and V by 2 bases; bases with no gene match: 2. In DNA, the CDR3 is TGTGCCAGCAGCTTCGCTAGCGGGAGGTCCTACGAGCAGTACTTC. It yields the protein CASSFASGRSYEQYF.